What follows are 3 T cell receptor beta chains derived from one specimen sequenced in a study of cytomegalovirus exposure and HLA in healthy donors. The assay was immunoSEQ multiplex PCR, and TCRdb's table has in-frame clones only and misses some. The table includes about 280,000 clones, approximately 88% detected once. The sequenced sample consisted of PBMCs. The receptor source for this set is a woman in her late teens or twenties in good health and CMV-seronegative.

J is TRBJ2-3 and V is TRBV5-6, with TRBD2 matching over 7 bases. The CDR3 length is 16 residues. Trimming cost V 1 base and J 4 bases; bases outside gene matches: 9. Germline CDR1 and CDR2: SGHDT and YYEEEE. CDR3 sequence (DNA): TGTGCCAGCAGCTTGCTAGCGGTAGGAGGGGCAGATACGCAGTATTTT. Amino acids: CASSLLAVGGADTQYF.

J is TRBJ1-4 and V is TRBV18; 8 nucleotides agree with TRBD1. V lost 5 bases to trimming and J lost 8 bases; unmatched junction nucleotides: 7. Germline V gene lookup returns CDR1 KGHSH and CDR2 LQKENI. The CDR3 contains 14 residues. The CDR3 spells CASSVGQGREKLFF. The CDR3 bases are TGTGCCAGCTCAGTAGGACAGGGAAGAGAAAAACTGTTTTTT. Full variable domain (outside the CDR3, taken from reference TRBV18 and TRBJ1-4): NAGVMQNPRHLVRRRGQEARLRCSPMKGHSHVYWYRQLPEEGLKFMVYLQKENIIDESGMPKERFSAEFPKEGPSILRIQQVVRGDSAAYFCASSVGQGREKLFFGSGTQLSVL.

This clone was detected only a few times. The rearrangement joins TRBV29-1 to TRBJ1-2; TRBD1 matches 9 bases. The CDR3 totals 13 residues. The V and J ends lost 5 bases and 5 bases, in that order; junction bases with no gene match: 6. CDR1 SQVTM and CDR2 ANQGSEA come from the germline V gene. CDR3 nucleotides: TGCAGCGTTTTACCGACAGGGGGGTATGGCTACACCTTC. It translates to CSVLPTGGYGYTF.